Each of the 8 T cell receptor beta chains below was sequenced from the same sample in a study of shared clonotypes between healthy human individuals. Sequencing used immunoSEQ multiplex PCR; TCRdb keeps in-frame clones, though not all of them. Found here are about 2.3 million clones, approximately 95% of them singletons; the top ten hold 0.35% to 0.5%. The sequencing input was naive CD4+ T cells from PBMCs. Subset here: CD45RA+ positively selected. These receptors were obtained from a man in his late teens or twenties in good health. Some clones in this sample may be carry-over from other donors' samples.

The chain carries TRBV7-2 and TRBJ2-1; 12 positions agree with TRBD2. Germline assignment: CDR1 SGHTA and CDR2 FQGNSA. The trim removed 0 bases at V and 8 bases at J, leaving 5 bases unmatched. This CDR3 contains 16 residues. The CDR3 protein is CASSLAGTSGWDEQFF. The CDR3 nucleotides are TGTGCCAGCAGCTTAGCGGGGACTAGCGGGTGGGATGAGCAGTTCTTC.

The genes are TRBV29-1 and TRBJ1-1, with D hard to call. Germline CDR1 SQVTM, CDR2 ANQGSEA. V dropped 0 bases and J dropped 2 bases, with 7 bases sitting between them. This CDR3 region has 13 residues. CDR3 nucleotides: TGCAGCGTTGAAGAGGCGGTTAACACTGAAGCTTTCTTT. Its protein is CSVEEAVNTEAFF.

The chain has TRBV6-5 and TRBJ2-7; TRBD1 agrees at 7 bases. V lost 5 bases to trimming and J lost 6 bases; unmatched junction nucleotides: 10. Germline V gene lookup returns CDR1 MNHEY and CDR2 SVGAGI. This CDR3 comprises 14 residues. The CDR3 here is CASSPRTGPTEQYF. CDR3 nucleotides: TGTGCCAGCAGTCCCCGGACAGGTCCTACCGAGCAGTACTTC.

This chain joins TRBV4-3 and TRBJ2-3; unclear D gene. V was pared by 1 base and J by 3 bases, with 8 bases between. The CDR3 covers 14 residues. Per the germline V gene, CDR1 is LGHNA and CDR2 is YSLEER. The chain's CDR3 is CASSQGLTTDTQYF. In DNA, the CDR3 is TGCGCCAGCAGCCAAGGGCTTACGACAGATACGCAGTATTTT.

The chain couples TRBV5-1 to TRBJ2-7, with D maybe TRBD1 (5 bases). The CDR3 totals 16 residues. V was shortened by 0 bases and J by 4 bases, with 17 bases between the two germline ends. Germline CDR1 SGHRS, CDR2 YFSETQ. The CDR3 region has the DNA TGCGCCAGCAGCTTGGCCTCCTTGGGGCTGCATTACGAGCAGTACTTC. The encoded protein is CASSLASLGLHYEQYF.

This chain joins TRBV5-6 and TRBJ2-7; 10 bases map to TRBD2. The ends lost 4 bases at V and 6 bases at J; junction bases unmatched: 16. Germline-derived CDR1 and CDR2 are SGHDT and YYEEEE. CDR3 length: 17 amino acids. As DNA, the CDR3 is TGTGCCAGCAGCCATGTGGACCCGACTAGCGGGCTGCTCGAGCAGTACTTC. Translated, it gives CASSHVDPTSGLLEQYF.

The V and J genes are TRBV5-1 and TRBJ2-3, with D tentatively TRBD2 (5 bases). Germline V gene data show CDR1 as SGHRS and CDR2 as YFSETQ. V was trimmed by 0 bases and J by 2 bases, leaving 10 bases between them. There are 15 residues in the CDR3. The CDR3 loop is CASSLETGLTDTQYF. The CDR3 region has the DNA TGCGCCAGCAGCTTGGAGACTGGACTCACAGATACGCAGTATTTT.

The chain couples TRBV19 to TRBJ1-2; D ambiguous. CDR1 and CDR2 from the germline V gene are LNHDA and SQIVND (reference sequence). Deletions cut 5 bases from V and 2 bases from J, with 18 bases between. This CDR3 has 16 residues. CDR3 nucleotides: TGTGCCAGTAGTTCGACACGGGCTCCGACGAACTATGGCTACACCTTC. It translates to CASSSTRAPTNYGYTF. Looking up the rest from reference TRBV19 and TRBJ1-2 gives the full variable domain: DGGITQSPKYLFRKEGQNVTLSCEQNLNHDAMYWYRQDPGQGLRLIYYSQIVNDFQKGDIAEGYSVSREKKESFPLTVTSAQKNPTAFYLCASSSTRAPTNYGYTFGSGTRLTVV.